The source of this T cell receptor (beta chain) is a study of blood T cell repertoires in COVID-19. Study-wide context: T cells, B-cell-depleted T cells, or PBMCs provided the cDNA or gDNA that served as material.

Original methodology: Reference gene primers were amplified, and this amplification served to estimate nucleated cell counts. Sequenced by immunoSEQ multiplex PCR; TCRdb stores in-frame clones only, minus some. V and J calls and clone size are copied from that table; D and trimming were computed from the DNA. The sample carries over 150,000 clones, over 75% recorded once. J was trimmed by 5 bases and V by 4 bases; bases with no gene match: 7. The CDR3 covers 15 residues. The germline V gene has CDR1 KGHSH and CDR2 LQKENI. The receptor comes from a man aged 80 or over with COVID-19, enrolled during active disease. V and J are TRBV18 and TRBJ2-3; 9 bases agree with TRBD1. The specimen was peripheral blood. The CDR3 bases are TGTGCCAGCTCACTCGGACAGGGGCAGATAGATACGCAGTATTTT. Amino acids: CASSLGQGQIDTQYF.